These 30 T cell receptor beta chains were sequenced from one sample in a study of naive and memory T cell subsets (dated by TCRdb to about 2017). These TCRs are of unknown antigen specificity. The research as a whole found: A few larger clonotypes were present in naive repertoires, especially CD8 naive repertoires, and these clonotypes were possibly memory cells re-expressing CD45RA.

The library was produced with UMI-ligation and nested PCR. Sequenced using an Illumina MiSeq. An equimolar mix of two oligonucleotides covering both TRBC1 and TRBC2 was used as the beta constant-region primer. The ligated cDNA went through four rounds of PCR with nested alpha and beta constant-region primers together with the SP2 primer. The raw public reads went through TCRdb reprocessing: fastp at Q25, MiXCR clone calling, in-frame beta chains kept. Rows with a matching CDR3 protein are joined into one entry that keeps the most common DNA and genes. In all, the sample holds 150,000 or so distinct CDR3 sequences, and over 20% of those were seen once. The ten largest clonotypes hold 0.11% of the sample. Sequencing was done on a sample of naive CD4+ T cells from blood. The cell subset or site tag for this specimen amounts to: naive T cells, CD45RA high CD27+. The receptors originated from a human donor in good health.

The CDR3 region is CASSPRRDSLHSTDTQYF. As DNA, the CDR3 is TGTGCCAGCTCACCTCGCCGGGACAGTCTACATAGCACAGATACGCAGTATTTT. The J gene is TRBJ2-3, the V gene TRBV18; 7 nucleotides agree with TRBD1. Losses at the gene ends were 3 bases for V and 0 bases for J; bases not matched to a gene: 12. Germline V lookup: CDR1 KGHSH, CDR2 LQKENI. The CDR3 length is 18 residues.

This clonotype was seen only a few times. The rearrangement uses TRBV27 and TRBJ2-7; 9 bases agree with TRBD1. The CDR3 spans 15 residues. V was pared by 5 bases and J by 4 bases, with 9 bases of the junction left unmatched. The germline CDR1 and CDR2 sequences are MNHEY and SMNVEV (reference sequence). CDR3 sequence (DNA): TGTGCCAGCAGTACAACCGACAGGGGGGTATACGAGCAGTACTTC. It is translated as CASSTTDRGVYEQYF.

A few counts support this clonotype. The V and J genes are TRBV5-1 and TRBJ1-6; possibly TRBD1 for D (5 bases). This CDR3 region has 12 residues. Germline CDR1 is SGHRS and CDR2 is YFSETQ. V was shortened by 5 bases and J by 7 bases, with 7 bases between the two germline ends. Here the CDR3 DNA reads TGCGCCAGCAGACAGGCGAATTCACCCCTCCACTTT. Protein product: CASRQANSPLHF.

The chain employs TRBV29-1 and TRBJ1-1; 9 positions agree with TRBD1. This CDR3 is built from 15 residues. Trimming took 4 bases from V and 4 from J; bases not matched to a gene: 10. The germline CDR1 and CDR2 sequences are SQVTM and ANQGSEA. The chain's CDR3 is CSVVFGTGRGTEAFF. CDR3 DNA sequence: TGCAGCGTTGTCTTTGGGACAGGGAGGGGCACTGAAGCTTTCTTT.

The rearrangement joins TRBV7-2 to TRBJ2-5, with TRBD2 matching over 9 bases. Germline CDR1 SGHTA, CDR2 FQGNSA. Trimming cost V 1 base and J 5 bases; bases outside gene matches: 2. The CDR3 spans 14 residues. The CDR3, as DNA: TGTGCCAGCAGCTTAGTTCTAGCGGGGGAGACCCAGTACTTC. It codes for CASSLVLAGETQYF.

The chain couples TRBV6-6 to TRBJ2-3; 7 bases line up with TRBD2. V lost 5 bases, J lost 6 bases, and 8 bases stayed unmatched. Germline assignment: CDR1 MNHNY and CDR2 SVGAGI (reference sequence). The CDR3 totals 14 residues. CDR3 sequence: CASSLPGEGDTQYF. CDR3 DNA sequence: TGTGCCAGCAGTCTACCCGGGGAGGGGGATACGCAGTATTTT.

CDR3 region: CATSRDQLTGPHEKLFF. Written as DNA, the CDR3 is TGTGCCACCAGCAGAGATCAGCTGACAGGGCCCCATGAAAAACTGTTTTTT. The chain joins TRBV15 to TRBJ1-4, with TRBD1 matching over 7 bases. The CDR3 spans 17 residues. The V and J ends lost 0 bases and 6 bases, in that order; junction bases with no gene match: 10. Germline CDR1 and CDR2: LNHNV and YYDKDF (reference sequence).

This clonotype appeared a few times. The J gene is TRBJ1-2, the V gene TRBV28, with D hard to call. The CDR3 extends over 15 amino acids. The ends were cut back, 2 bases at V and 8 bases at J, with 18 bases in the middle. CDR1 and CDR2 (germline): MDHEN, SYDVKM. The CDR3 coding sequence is TGTGCCAGCAGTTTACGCAGATCGGGAGTGGGCGGCTACACCTTC. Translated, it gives CASSLRRSGVGGYTF.

The CDR3 region has the DNA TGTGCCAGCAGTTACTCGCGAGGTGGCAATTCACCCCTCCACTTT. Translating it yields CASSYSRGGNSPLHF. The chain uses TRBV6-2 or TRBV6-3 and TRBJ1-6; D not resolved. Trimming took 0 bases from V and 7 from J, leaving 10 bases between them. Germline CDR1 reads MNHEY; CDR2 reads SVGEGT. This CDR3 spans 15 amino acids.

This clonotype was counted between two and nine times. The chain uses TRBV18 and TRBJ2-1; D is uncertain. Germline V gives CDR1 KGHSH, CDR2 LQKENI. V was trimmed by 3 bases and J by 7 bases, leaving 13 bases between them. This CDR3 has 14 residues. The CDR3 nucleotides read TGTGCCAGCTCACCGCAGTCGAGGCGGAATGAGCAGTTCTTC. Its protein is CASSPQSRRNEQFF. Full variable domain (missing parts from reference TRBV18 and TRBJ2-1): NAGVMQNPRHLVRRRGQEARLRCSPMKGHSHVYWYRQLPEEGLKFMVYLQKENIIDESGMPKERFSAEFPKEGPSILRIQQVVRGDSAAYFCASSPQSRRNEQFFGPGTRLTVL.

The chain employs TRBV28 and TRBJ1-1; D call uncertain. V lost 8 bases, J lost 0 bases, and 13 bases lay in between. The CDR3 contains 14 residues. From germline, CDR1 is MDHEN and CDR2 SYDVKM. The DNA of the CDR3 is TGTGCCAGCCGCGGTAACAGAGTGAACACTGAAGCTTTCTTT. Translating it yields CASRGNRVNTEAFF.

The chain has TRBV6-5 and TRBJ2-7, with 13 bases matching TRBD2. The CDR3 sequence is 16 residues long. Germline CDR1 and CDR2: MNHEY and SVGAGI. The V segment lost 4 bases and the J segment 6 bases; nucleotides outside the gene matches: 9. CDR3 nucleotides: TGTGCCAGCAGTTCGCGGACTAGCGGGAGTAGTAGCGAGCAGTACTTC. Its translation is CASSSRTSGSSSEQYF.

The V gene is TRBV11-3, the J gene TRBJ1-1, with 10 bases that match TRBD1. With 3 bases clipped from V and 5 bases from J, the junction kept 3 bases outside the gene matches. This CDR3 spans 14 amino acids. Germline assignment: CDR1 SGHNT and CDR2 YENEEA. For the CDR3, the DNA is TGTGCCAGCAGCTTGGACAGGGGGAGGACTGAAGCTTTCTTT. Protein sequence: CASSLDRGRTEAFF.

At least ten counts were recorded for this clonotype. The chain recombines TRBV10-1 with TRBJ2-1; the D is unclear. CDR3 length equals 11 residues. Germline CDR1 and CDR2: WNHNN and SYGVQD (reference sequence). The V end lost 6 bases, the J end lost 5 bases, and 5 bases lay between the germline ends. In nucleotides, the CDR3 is TGCGCCAGCAGCCAAAACAATGAGCAGTTCTTC. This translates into CASSQNNEQFF.

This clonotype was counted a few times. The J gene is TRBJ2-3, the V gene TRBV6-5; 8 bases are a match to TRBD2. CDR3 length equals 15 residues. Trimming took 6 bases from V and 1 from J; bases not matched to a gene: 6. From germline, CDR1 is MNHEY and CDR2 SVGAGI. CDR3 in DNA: TGTGCCAGCAGCTCCCGAGCGGGAGGCACAGATACGCAGTATTTT. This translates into CASSSRAGGTDTQYF.

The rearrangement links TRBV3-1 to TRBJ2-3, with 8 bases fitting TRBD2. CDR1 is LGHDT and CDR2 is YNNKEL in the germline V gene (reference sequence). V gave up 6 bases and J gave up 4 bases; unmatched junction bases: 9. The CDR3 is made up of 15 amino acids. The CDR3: CASRSSGSSSDTQYF. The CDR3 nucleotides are TGTGCCAGCAGATCGAGCGGGAGTTCTTCAGATACGCAGTATTTT.

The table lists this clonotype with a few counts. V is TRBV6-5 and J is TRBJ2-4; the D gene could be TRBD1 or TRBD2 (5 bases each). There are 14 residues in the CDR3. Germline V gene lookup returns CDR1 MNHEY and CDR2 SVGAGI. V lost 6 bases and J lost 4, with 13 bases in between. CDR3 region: CASSPRGEKNIQYF. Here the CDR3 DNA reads TGTGCCAGCAGCCCACGGGGCGAGAAAAACATTCAGTACTTC.

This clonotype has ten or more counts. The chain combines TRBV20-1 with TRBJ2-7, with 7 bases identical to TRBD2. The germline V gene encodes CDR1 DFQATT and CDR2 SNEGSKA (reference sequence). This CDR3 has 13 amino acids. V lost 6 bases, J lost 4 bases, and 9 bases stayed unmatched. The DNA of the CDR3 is TGCAGTGCAAGACTAGCCGGTTCATACGAGCAGTACTTC. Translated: CSARLAGSYEQYF.

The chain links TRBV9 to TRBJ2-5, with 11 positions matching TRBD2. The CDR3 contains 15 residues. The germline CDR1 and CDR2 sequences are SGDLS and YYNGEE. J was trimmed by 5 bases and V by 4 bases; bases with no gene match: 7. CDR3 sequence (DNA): TGTGCCAGCAGCATACTAGCGGGAGAGGAGGAGACCCAGTACTTC. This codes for CASSILAGEEETQYF.

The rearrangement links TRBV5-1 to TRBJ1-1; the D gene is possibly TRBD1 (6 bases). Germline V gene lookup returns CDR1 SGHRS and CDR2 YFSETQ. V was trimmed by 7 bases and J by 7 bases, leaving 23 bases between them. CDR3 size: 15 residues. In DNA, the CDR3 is TGCGCCAGCTCACCTTTGGGGGGGGGGGCCCATGAAGCTTTCTTT. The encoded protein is CASSPLGGGAHEAFF.

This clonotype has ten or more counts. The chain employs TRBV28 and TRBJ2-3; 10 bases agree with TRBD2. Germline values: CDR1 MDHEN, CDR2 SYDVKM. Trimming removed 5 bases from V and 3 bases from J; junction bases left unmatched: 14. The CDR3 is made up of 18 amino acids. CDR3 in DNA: TGTGCCAGCAGTCCCAAGGGTGTCCTAGCGGGAGTGACAGATACGCAGTATTTT. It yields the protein CASSPKGVLAGVTDTQYF.

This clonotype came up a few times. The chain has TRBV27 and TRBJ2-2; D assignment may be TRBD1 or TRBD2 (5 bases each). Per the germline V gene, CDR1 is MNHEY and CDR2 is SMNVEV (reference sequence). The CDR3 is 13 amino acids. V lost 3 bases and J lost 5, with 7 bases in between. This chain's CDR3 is CASSLWGTGELFF. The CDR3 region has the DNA TGTGCCAGCAGTTTGTGGGGGACCGGGGAGCTGTTTTTT.

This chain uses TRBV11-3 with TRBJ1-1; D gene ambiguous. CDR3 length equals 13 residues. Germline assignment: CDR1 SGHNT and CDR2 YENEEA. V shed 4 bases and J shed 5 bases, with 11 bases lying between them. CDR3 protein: CASSSGLGTEAFF. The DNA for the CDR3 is TGTGCCAGCAGCTCCGGATTAGGGACTGAAGCTTTCTTT. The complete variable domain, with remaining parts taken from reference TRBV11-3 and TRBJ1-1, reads EAGVVQSPRYKIIEKKQPVAFWCNPISGHNTLYWYLQNLGQGPELLIRYENEEAVDDSQLPKDRFSAERLKGVDSTLKIQPAELGDSAVYLCASSSGLGTEAFFGQGTRLTVV.

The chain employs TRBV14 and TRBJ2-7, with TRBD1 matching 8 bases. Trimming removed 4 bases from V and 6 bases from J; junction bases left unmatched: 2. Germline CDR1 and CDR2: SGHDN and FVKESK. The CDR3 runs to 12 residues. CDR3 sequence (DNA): TGTGCCAGCAGCCGACAGGGGTTCGAGCAGTACTTC. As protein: CASSRQGFEQYF. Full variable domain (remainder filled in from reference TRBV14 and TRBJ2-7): EAGVTQFPSHSVIEKGQTVTLRCDPISGHDNLYWYRRVMGKEIKFLLHFVKESKQDESGMPNNRFLAERTGGTYSTLKVQPAELEDSGVYFCASSRQGFEQYFGPGTRLTVT.

Here the CDR3 reads CASSHWALAGVSVNEQFF. The DNA for the CDR3 is TGTGCCAGCAGCCATTGGGCACTAGCGGGAGTTTCGGTCAATGAGCAGTTCTTC. V and J are TRBV4-2 and TRBJ2-1; 11 bases line up with TRBD2. J gave up 6 bases and V 3 bases, and 13 bases lay outside the gene matches. The CDR3 sequence is 18 residues long. Germline values: CDR1 LGHNA, CDR2 YNFKEQ.

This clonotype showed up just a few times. Here the CDR3 reads CASQPPLNTEAFF. CDR3 DNA: TGTGCCAGCCAACCCCCCTTGAACACTGAAGCTTTCTTT. The chain carries TRBV28 and TRBJ1-1, with D hard to call. V lost 8 bases and J 0 bases, leaving 10 bases between the germline ends. Germline V lookup: CDR1 MDHEN, CDR2 SYDVKM. The CDR3 length is 13 residues. Supplemented by reference TRBV28 and TRBJ1-1, the full variable domain reads DVKVTQSSRYLVKRTGEKVFLECVQDMDHENMFWYRQDPGLGLRLIYFSYDVKMKEKGDIPEGYSVSREKKERFSLILESASTNQTSMYLCASQPPLNTEAFFGQGTRLTVV.

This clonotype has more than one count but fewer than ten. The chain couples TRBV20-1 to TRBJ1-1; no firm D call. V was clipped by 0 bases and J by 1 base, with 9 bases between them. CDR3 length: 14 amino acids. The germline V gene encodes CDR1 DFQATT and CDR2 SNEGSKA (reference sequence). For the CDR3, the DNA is TGCAGTGCTAGAGAATGGCAGCCGAACACTGAAGCTTTCTTT. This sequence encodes CSAREWQPNTEAFF.

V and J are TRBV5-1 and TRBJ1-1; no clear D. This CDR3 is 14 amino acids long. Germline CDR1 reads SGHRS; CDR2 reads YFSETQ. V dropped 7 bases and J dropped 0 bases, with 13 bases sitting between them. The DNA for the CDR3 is TGCGCCAGCGGAGTCGGTTCCCTGAACACTGAAGCTTTCTTT. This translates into CASGVGSLNTEAFF.

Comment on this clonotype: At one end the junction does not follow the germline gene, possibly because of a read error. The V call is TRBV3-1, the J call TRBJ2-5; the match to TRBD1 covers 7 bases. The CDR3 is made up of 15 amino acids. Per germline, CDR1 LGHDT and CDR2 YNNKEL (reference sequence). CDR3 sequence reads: CAISPTGTAQETQYF. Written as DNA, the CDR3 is TGTGCCATCAGCCCGACAGGGACCGCACAAGAGACCCAGTACTTC.

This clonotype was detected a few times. The CDR3 spells CASSLYSTMNTEAFF. CDR3 DNA: TGTGCCAGCAGCTTATATTCGACTATGAACACTGAAGCTTTCTTT. V usage is TRBV7-3 and J usage is TRBJ1-1; no clear D. Germline CDR1 reads SGHTA; CDR2 reads FQGTGA. The CDR3 has 15 residues. Trimming removed 2 bases from V and 0 bases from J, with 10 bases in between.